A single sample gave rise to the 25 T cell receptor beta chains below, sequenced in a study of cytomegalovirus exposure and HLA in healthy donors. Use of 60 Vbeta and 13 Jbeta primers characterized the PCR. The method was immunoSEQ multiplex PCR; TCRdb's version includes in-frame clones alone and lacks a portion of them. In the table there are around 100,000 clones, around three quarters of which are singletons. Sample: PBMCs. These receptors all come from a woman aged 40-49 years in good health and CMV-seronegative.

The chain combines TRBV11-2 with TRBJ2-3; D gene unclear. Trimming stripped 7 bases from V and 2 bases from J, with 19 bases between. The length of the CDR3 is 16 residues. Per the germline V gene, CDR1 is SGHAT and CDR2 is FQNNGV. CDR3 sequence (DNA): TGTGCCAGCACCTTTGGGTCTGGAGTTGACACAGATACGCAGTATTTT. Its protein is CASTFGSGVDTDTQYF.

V is TRBV5-1 and J is TRBJ2-5; 13 nucleotides align to TRBD2. V was clipped by 3 bases and J by 5 bases; unmatched bases: 4. The CDR3 sequence is 15 residues long. From germline, CDR1 is SGHRS and CDR2 YFSETQ. The CDR3 loop reads CASSSTSGGMETQYF. CDR3 nucleotides: TGCGCCAGCAGCTCGACTAGCGGGGGGATGGAGACCCAGTACTTC.

V and J are TRBV28 and TRBJ2-1, with 7 positions matching TRBD2. Germline CDR1 and CDR2: MDHEN and SYDVKM. The V gene end was trimmed by 8 bases and the J gene end by 6 bases; junction bases not matched to a gene: 7. The CDR3 is made up of 13 amino acids. CDR3 amino acids: CASSEAGFNEQFF. The CDR3 DNA reads TGTGCCAGCTCAGAAGCGGGGTTCAATGAGCAGTTCTTC.

The chain is built from TRBV11-2 and TRBJ1-2, with 7 nucleotides matching TRBD1. Germline V gene lookup returns CDR1 SGHAT and CDR2 FQNNGV. V lost 5 bases, J lost 6 bases, and 9 bases stayed unmatched. The CDR3 runs to 14 residues. This CDR3 reads CASSPTGRGNGYTF. DNA for the CDR3: TGTGCCAGCAGCCCGACAGGGCGGGGTAATGGCTACACCTTC.

V is TRBV4-3 and J is TRBJ1-3; TRBD1 aligns across 9 bases. V lost 4 bases to trimming and J lost 3 bases; unmatched junction nucleotides: 7. CDR3 size: 16 residues. The germline CDR1 and CDR2 sequences are LGHNA and YSLEER. CDR3 nucleotide sequence: TGCGCCAGCAGCCGGTCAGACAGGGGGAGTGGAAACACCATATATTTT. Residues: CASSRSDRGSGNTIYF.

The chain employs TRBV11-2 and TRBJ2-1; TRBD2 aligns across 11 bases. The J segment lost 6 bases and the V segment lost 4 bases, leaving 8 bases of the junction unmatched. Germline CDR1 and CDR2: SGHAT and FQNNGV. CDR3 length: 16 amino acids. This CDR3 reads CASSSVTSGAVNEQFF. CDR3 nucleotides: TGTGCCAGCAGCTCCGTGACTAGCGGGGCGGTCAATGAGCAGTTCTTC.

The chain recombines TRBV6-1 with TRBJ2-5; 9 bases align to TRBD1. TRBJ2-7 explains the end of the DNA better; the J call may be wrong. The CDR3 covers 14 residues. CDR1 MNHNS and CDR2 SASEGT come from the germline V gene. The CDR3 reads CASSDSDRGYEQYF. CDR3 nucleotides: TGTGCCAGCAGTGACTCAGACAGGGGGTACGAGCAGTACTTC.

This chain connects TRBV30 to TRBJ2-1; D uncertain. V dropped 1 base and J dropped 2 bases, with 9 bases sitting between them. Germline CDR1 GTSNPN, CDR2 SVGIG (reference sequence). The CDR3 loop spans 14 amino acids. CDR3 bases: TGTGCCTGGAGTGCTGGTCTAGCCTACAATGAGCAGTTCTTC. The encoded protein is CAWSAGLAYNEQFF. The full variable domain, with the rest looked up from reference TRBV30 and TRBJ2-1, is SQTIHQWPATLVQPVGSPLSLECTVEGTSNPNLYWYRQAAGRGLQLLFYSVGIGQISSEVPQNLSASRPQDRQFILSSKKLLLSDSGFYLCAWSAGLAYNEQFFGPGTRLTVL.

A remark on this clone: A read error is likely, as this CDR3 ends without the conserved phenylalanine or tryptophan. DNA for the CDR3: TGTGCCAGTAGTTCCACCAGACCGACAGGGGGCGAGAGATACGAGCAGTACCTC. This gives the protein CASSSTRPTGGERYEQYL. This chain links TRBV19 with TRBJ2-7; 10 bases agree with TRBD1. V was pared by 5 bases and J by 4 bases, with 17 bases of the junction left unmatched. The germline CDR1 and CDR2 sequences are LNHDA and SQIVND (reference sequence). This CDR3 is built from 18 residues.

This chain joins TRBV5-1 and TRBJ1-1; a weak D match, TRBD1 (6 bases). The CDR3 loop spans 17 amino acids. V lost 1 base and J lost 1, with 17 bases in between. Germline CDR1 is SGHRS and CDR2 is YFSETQ. The CDR3 coding sequence is TGCGCCAGCAGCTTGAGGGCAGGGGCCAAAAAGAACACTGAAGCTTTCTTT. As protein: CASSLRAGAKKNTEAFF.

The CDR3 DNA is TGCAGCGTGCGGACTAGTGGCAGCTCCTACAATGAGCAGTTCTTC. As protein: CSVRTSGSSYNEQFF. The chain combines TRBV29-1 with TRBJ2-1; 7 nucleotides line up with TRBD2. CDR3 size: 15 residues. J was trimmed by 0 bases and V by 6 bases; bases with no gene match: 8. Germline V gene lookup returns CDR1 SQVTM and CDR2 ANQGSEA.

In this sample, this clone turned up a few times. The CDR3 protein is CASSKGENTEAFF. The CDR3 region has the DNA TGTGCCAGCAGCAAGGGGGAGAACACTGAAGCTTTCTTT. The rearrangement joins TRBV13 to TRBJ1-1; D perhaps matches TRBD1 (6 bases). The germline V gene encodes CDR1 PRHDT and CDR2 FYEKMQ (reference sequence). Trimming shortened V by 5 bases and J by 1 base, and 8 bases separated the two germline ends. CDR3 length: 13 residues.

The CDR3 DNA follows: TGTGCCAGCAGGGGACAGTCGAACACTGAAGCTTTCTTT. It specifies CASRGQSNTEAFF. The gene calls are TRBV27 and TRBJ1-1, with 7 positions matching TRBD1. The V and J ends lost 6 bases and 1 base, in that order; junction bases with no gene match: 2. Germline values: CDR1 MNHEY, CDR2 SMNVEV (reference sequence). The CDR3 consists of 13 residues.

The genes are TRBV4-3 and TRBJ2-5, with 7 bases fitting TRBD1. Per the germline V gene, CDR1 is LGHNA and CDR2 is YSLEER. The CDR3 spans 20 residues. The V segment lost 1 base and the J segment 1 base; nucleotides outside the gene matches: 18. DNA of the CDR3: TGCGCCAGCAGCCAAGTTGTCGGGACAGTCCTAAGTAGGGGCCAAGAGACCCAGTACTTC. Protein product: CASSQVVGTVLSRGQETQYF.

The rearrangement uses TRBV4-3 and TRBJ2-5; 10 bases align to TRBD2. Per the germline V gene, CDR1 is LGHNA and CDR2 is YSLEER. The length of the CDR3 is 17 residues. V lost 1 base to trimming and J lost 4 bases; unmatched junction nucleotides: 9. CDR3 loop: CASSQASGGPIGETQYF. The CDR3 DNA sequence: TGCGCCAGCAGCCAAGCTAGCGGGGGCCCCATCGGAGAGACCCAGTACTTC.

The chain links TRBV10-3 to TRBJ1-1; D uncertain. Germline V CDR1 and CDR2: ENHRY, SYGVKD. Trimming took off 8 bases at V and 4 bases at J, with 17 bases between the two ends. CDR3 length: 14 amino acids. In nucleotides, the CDR3 is TGTGCCATCCGCTCGGGGTTAACGGGCACTGAAGCTTTCTTT. It codes for CAIRSGLTGTEAFF.

The chain links TRBV30 to TRBJ2-7; 11 bases map to TRBD2. The CDR3 totals 14 residues. In germline, CDR1 is GTSNPN, CDR2 SVGIG (reference sequence). The V segment lost 3 bases and the J segment 6 bases; nucleotides outside the gene matches: 7. In DNA, the CDR3 is TGTGCCTGGAGCCTACTAGCGGGAGAGTCCGAGCAGTACTTC. This encodes CAWSLLAGESEQYF.

J is TRBJ2-1 and V is TRBV7-2, with 9 bases aligning to TRBD2. This CDR3 is 18 amino acids long. Germline V gene data show CDR1 as SGHTA and CDR2 as FQGNSA. V shed 5 bases, J shed 8 bases, and the junction held 19 bases outside the gene matches. The CDR3 reads CASSRPGSGGTSMDEQFF. In DNA, the CDR3 is TGTGCCAGCAGCCGACCAGGGAGTGGGGGGACTAGCATGGATGAGCAGTTCTTC.

The chain couples TRBV30 to TRBJ1-2; D is possibly TRBD1 (5 bases). This CDR3 comprises 13 residues. V lost 3 bases to trimming and J lost 2 bases, with 10 bases between them. Germline V CDR1 and CDR2: GTSNPN, SVGIG (reference sequence). The DNA for the CDR3 is TGTGCCTGGAGGGGGGGAGAAAACTATGGCTACACCTTC. Translated: CAWRGGENYGYTF.

V usage is TRBV10-1 and J usage is TRBJ2-1; 13 bases are a match to TRBD2. The CDR3 covers 16 residues. Germline V gene lookup returns CDR1 WNHNN and CDR2 SYGVQD (reference sequence). The V segment lost 7 bases and the J segment 5 bases; nucleotides outside the gene matches: 8. The CDR3 sequence is CASNLAGLAGHNEQFF. CDR3 DNA: TGCGCCAGCAACCTAGCGGGACTAGCGGGACACAATGAGCAGTTCTTC.

The chain links TRBV7-2 to TRBJ2-7; unclear D gene. The CDR3 spans 13 residues. V was cut by 1 base and J by 3 bases, with 7 bases left in between. CDR1 and CDR2 from the germline V gene are SGHTA and FQGNSA. The CDR3, as DNA: TGTGCCAGCAGCTTAGGGGCAGGCTACGAGCAGTACTTC. Encoded protein: CASSLGAGYEQYF. The full variable domain, in which reference TRBV7-2 and TRBJ2-7 provide the parts outside the CDR3, is GAGVSQSPSNKVTEKGKDVELRCDPISGHTALYWYRQSLGQGLEFLIYFQGNSAPDKSGLPSDRFSAERTGGSVSTLTIQRTQQEDSAVYLCASSLGAGYEQYFGPGTRLTVT.

V usage is TRBV7-9 and J usage is TRBJ2-7; tentatively, D is TRBD2 (6 bases). The CDR3 has 15 residues. Germline-derived CDR1 and CDR2 are SEHNR and FQNEAQ (reference sequence). V was trimmed by 4 bases and J by 0 bases, leaving 13 bases between them. The CDR3 sequence is CASSSRDSVSYEQYF. CDR3 coding DNA: TGTGCCAGCAGCTCCCGGGACTCCGTCTCCTACGAGCAGTACTTC.

This clone appeared a single time. This sequence joins TRBV9 and TRBJ1-3, with 7 positions matching TRBD1. V lost 3 bases to trimming and J lost 3 bases; unmatched junction nucleotides: 3. This CDR3 has 14 amino acids. Germline loops: CDR1 SGDLS, CDR2 YYNGEE. The CDR3 DNA follows: TGTGCCAGCAGCGAACAGGGGTTTGGAAACACCATATATTTT. Protein: CASSEQGFGNTIYF.

This chain connects TRBV28 to TRBJ1-4; a weak D match, TRBD1 (6 bases). Germline assignment: CDR1 MDHEN and CDR2 SYDVKM. The CDR3 runs to 16 residues. Between the trimmed V and J ends, which lost 6 bases and 7 bases, there was a span of 21 bases. CDR3 residues: CASSPLTGTISEKLFF. Here the CDR3 DNA reads TGTGCCAGCAGCCCCCTCACAGGGACAATTAGTGAAAAACTGTTTTTT.

V gene TRBV7-2 combines with J gene TRBJ2-1; 11 bases match TRBD2. After removal of 5 bases from V and 5 bases from J, the junction contained 5 bases not matched to a gene. The germline gives CDR1 SGHTA, CDR2 FQGNSA. CDR3 length equals 15 residues. CDR3 residues: CASSQTSGTHNEQFF. In DNA form, the CDR3 reads TGTGCCAGCAGCCAGACTAGCGGGACCCACAATGAGCAGTTCTTC.